Each of the 2 T cell receptor beta chains below was sequenced from the same sample in a study of CD8 T cells in ankylosing spondylitis (dated by TCRdb to 2017 to 2019). Results the study describes overall, beyond this receptor: Blood from ankylosing spondylitis patients appeared to be characterized by a TCR beta motif composed of about eight highly homologous amino acid variants.

Antigens of these TCRs are unknown. The library was produced with 5' RACE. The instrument was an Illumina HiSeq 2500. TCRdb applied fastp at Q25 and MiXCR to the public reads, then kept only in-frame beta chains. Each CDR3 protein gets just one entry, which takes the most common genes and DNA from the rows behind it. This sample is represented by about 440,000 distinct CDR3 sequences; more than 15% of them were singletons. The top ten constitute just over 1% of the sample. The source material was blood, either unsorted or a sorted T cell fraction (not recorded which). These TCRs come from a male donor with ankylosing spondylitis.

There are a few counts of this clonotype. The chain joins TRBV5-6 to TRBJ2-3; 8 bases map to TRBD2. This CDR3 has 15 amino acids. J was trimmed by 6 bases and V by 4 bases; bases with no gene match: 10. Per the germline V gene, CDR1 is SGHDT and CDR2 is YYEEEE. This CDR3 is CASSKSGSGADTQYF. The CDR3 DNA sequence: TGTGCCAGCAGCAAGAGCGGGAGTGGAGCCGATACGCAGTATTTT.

The chain combines TRBV27 with TRBJ2-2; 7 bases map to TRBD2. Trimming cost V 9 bases and J 6 bases; bases outside gene matches: 10. Germline CDR1 is MNHEY and CDR2 is SMNVEV (reference sequence). This CDR3 has 14 residues. CDR3 amino acids: CASGRRGYPGELFF. As DNA, the CDR3 is TGTGCCAGTGGCCGGCGGGGGTACCCCGGGGAGCTGTTTTTT.